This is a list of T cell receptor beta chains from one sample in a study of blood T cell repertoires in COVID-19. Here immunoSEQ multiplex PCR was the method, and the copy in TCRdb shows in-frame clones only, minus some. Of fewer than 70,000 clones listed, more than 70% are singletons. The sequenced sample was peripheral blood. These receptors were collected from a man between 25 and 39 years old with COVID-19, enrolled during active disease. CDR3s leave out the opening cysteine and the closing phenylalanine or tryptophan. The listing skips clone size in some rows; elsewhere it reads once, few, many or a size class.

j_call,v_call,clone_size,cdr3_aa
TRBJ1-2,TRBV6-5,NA,ASSPAAGNYGYT
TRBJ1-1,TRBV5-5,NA,ASSLVVFMNTEAF
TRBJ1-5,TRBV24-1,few,ATSDVGGNQPQH
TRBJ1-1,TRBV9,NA,ASSATGGVNTEAF
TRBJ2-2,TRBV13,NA,ASSPKEVSVGELF
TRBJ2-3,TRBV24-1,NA,ATSPGAKGTQY
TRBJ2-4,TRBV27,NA,ASSFSREGNIQY
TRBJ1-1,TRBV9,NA,ASSPQQGFMNTEAF
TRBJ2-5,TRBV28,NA,ASSGRNQGWQETQY
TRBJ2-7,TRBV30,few,AWSGQNYEQY
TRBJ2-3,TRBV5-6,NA,ASSLGSRGQDTQY
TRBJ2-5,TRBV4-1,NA,ASSQEGAGNQETQY
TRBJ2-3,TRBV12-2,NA,ASRHGTSGRRTDTQY
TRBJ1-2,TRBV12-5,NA,ASAPGRGDHGYT
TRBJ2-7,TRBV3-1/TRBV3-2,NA,ASSPVSGSIYEQY
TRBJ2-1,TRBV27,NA,ASSLNGGIYNEQF
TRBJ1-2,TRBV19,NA,ASSIQGSLMGYT
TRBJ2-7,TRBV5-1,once,ASSSTLAGDSYEQY
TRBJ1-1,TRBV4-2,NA,ASSQDGGSGTEAF
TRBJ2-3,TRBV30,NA,AWNKAGGPPDTQY
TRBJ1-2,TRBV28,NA,ASSFRGGYGYT
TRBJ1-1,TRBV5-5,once,ASSPTVMNTEAF
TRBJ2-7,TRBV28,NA,ASSFLAGGPYEQY
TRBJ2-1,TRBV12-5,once,ASGLYRGSYNEQF
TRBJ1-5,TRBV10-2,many,ASGQPNQPQH
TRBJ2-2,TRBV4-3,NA,ASSQVLDSTNTGELF
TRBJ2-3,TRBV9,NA,ASSSGLAGASSDTQY
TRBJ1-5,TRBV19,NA,ASSSETGRSNQPQH
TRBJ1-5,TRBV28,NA,ASRNRAGNQPQH
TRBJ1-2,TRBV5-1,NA,ASSQDSTNYGYT
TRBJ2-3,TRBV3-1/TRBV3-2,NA,ASSLFPGADTQY
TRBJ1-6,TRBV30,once,AWRSGGTGGQSPLH
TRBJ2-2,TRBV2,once,ASSEYLAGAGEGGELF
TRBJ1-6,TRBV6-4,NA,ASSDGTGGSPLH
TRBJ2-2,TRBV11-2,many,ASSSITSEAGELF
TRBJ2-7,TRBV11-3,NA,ASSSPGQVREQY
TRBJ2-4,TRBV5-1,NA,ASSLRQGENIQY
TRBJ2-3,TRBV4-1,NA,ASSQVMVASTDTQY
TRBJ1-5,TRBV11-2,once,ASSFTGIGQPQH
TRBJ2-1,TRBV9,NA,ASSVGSSGSGNEQF
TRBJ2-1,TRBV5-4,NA,ASSSQGGHNEQF
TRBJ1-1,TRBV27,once,ASSRGGVDTEAF
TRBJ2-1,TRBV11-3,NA,ASSLAAGGLYNEQF
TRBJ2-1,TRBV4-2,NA,ASSQENRGHGDEQF
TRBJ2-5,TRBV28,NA,ASSLWLAGFQETQY
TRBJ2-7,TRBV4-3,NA,ASSQGTVPGLPYEQY
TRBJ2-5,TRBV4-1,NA,ASSQEIGETGGVRETQY
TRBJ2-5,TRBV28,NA,ATSLAGGVQETQY
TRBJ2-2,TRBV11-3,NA,ASSLGGTGEGGELF
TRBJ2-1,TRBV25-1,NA,ASSGRFGTGYNEQF
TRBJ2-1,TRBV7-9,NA,ASSFWLGSTGRHNEQF
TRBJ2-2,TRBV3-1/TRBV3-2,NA,ASSQGSRYTGELF
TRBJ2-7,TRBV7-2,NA,ASSLNGMTSGSSSYEQY
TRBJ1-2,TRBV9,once,ASSGGTGLNYGYT
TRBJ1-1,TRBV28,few,ASRGGTMNTEAF
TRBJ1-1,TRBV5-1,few,ASSLQTGGTEAF
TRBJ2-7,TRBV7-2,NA,ASSPDRAEQY